This TCR beta chain was identified in a study of molecular identifiers for immune sequencing clone quantification. J lost 2 bases, V lost 1 base, and 4 bases had no gene match. Germline V gives CDR1 SNHLY, CDR2 FYNNEI. The CDR3 sequence is 17 residues long. Overall study results and limits: Molecules of identical TCR sharing a barcode could underestimate highly expanded clone sizes. Approximately 1 million naive cells reportedly did not prevent detection of spiked Jurkat TCR RNA from one cell.

This clonotype appeared many times. What it recognizes is unknown. Methods described previously, with TCR primers listed, were used for bulk TCR libraries. TCRdb reprocessed the PCR reads with MiXCR, giving one entry per CDR3 protein. This sample has around 470,000 distinct CDR3 sequences, with about 25% found just once. Construction of naive CD8 libraries employed roughly 19,000 to 1,100,000 sorted cells together with 10%, 30% or 50% RNA. The V call is TRBV2, the J call TRBJ2-3; 12 bases agree with TRBD2. Sample: naive CD8+ T cells from blood, with Jurkat cell RNA spiked in. The subset: FACS-sorted CD8+CD4-CCR7+CD45RA+ naive T cells. The sequence came from a human donor in good health. Some libraries in this study had Jurkat cell RNA spiked in. This CDR3 reads CASSEGLAGELTDTQYF. CDR3 DNA sequence: TGTGCCAGCAGTGAAGGACTAGCGGGGGAACTCACAGATACGCAGTATTTT.